This T cell receptor (beta chain) came from a study of blood T cell repertoires in COVID-19. The wider study: Samples of COVID-19 (acute and convalescent) were obtained from the United States, Italy and Spain. T cells, B-cell-depleted T cells, or PBMCs supplied cDNA or gDNA.

Researchers sorted participants into cohorts using their self-reported clinical history. The CDR3 covers 15 residues. Trimming removed 4 bases from V and 14 bases from J; junction bases left unmatched: 15. CDR1 is SGHRS and CDR2 is YFSETQ in the germline V gene. Source study methods: Nucleated cell counts were estimated from reference gene primer amplification. Repertoires were generated with immunoSEQ multiplex PCR, while TCRdb's copy carries only in-frame clones and drops some. V and J calls and clone size are copied from that table; D and trimming were computed from the DNA. The repertoire includes roughly 250,000 clones, roughly 87% of them detected once, and under 6.5% sits in the top ten.

The source material was PBMCs or T cells enriched from blood (not recorded which). The receptor was derived from a woman younger than 45 with acute COVID-19. The chain carries TRBV5-1 and TRBJ1-4; TRBD1 agrees at 9 bases. CDR3 in amino acids: CASSPSGTGRLGLFF. The CDR3 bases are TGCGCCAGCAGCCCATCCGGGACAGGGAGGTTAGGGCTGTTTTTT.